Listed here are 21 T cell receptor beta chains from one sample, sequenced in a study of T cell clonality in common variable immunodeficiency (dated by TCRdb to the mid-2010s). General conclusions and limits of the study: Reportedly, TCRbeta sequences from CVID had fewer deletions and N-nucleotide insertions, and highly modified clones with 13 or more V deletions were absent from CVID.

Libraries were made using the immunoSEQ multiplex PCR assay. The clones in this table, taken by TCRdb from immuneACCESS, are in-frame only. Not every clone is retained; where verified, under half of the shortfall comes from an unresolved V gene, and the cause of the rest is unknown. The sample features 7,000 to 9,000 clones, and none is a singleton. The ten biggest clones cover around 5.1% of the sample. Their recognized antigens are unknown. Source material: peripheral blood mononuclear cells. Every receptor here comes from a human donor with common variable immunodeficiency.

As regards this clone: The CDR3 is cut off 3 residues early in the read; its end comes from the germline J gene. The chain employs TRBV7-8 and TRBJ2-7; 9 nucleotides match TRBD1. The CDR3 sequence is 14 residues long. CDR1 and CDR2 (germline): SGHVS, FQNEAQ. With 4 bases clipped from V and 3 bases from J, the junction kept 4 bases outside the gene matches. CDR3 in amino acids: CASSWTGVDYEQYF. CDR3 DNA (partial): TGTGCCAGCAGCTGGACAGGGGTGGACTACGAG. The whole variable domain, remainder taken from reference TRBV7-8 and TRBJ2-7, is GAGVSQSPRYKVAKRGQDVALRCDPISGHVSLFWYQQALGQGPEFLTYFQNEAQLDKSGLPSDRFFAERPEGSVSTLKIQRTQQEDSAVYLCASSWTGVDYEQYFGPGTRLTVT.

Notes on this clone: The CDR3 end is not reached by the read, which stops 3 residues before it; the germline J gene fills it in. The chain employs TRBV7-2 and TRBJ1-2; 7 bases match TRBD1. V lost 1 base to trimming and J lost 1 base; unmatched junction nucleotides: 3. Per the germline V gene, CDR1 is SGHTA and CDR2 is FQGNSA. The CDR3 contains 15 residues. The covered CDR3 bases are TGTGCCAGCAGCTTAGTTTCAGGGGGTAACTATGGC. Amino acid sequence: CASSLVSGGNYG. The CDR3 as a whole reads CASSLVSGGNYGYTF.

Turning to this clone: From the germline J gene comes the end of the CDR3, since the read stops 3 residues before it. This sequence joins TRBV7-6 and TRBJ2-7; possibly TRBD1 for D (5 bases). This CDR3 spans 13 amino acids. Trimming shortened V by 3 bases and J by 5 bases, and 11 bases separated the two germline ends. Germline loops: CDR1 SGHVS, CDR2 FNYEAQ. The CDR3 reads CASSLSGSDEQYF. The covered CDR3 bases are TGTGCCAGCAGCTTGTCAGGGTCCGACGAG.

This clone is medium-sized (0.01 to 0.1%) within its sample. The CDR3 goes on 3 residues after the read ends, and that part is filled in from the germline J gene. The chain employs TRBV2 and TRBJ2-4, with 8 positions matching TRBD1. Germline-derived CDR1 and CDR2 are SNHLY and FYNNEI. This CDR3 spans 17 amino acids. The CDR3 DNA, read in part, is TGTGCCAGCAGTGCCGGGACAGGATTTGGGCAAGCGAGGATT. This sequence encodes CASSAGTGFGQARI. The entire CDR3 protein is CASSAGTGFGQARIQYF.

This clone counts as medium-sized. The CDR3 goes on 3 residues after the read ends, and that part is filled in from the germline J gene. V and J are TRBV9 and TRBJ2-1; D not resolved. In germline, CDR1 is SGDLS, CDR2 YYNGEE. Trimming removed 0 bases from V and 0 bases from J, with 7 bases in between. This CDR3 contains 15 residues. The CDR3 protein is CASSVARGSYNEQFF. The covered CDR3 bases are TGTGCCAGCAGCGTAGCTCGCGGCTCCTACAATGAG.

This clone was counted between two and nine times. CDR3 DNA, as far as it was read: TGTGCCAGCTCACCAGGACAGGGGGCGGCCACCGGGGAG. Translating it yields CASSPGQGAATGE. The whole CDR3 is CASSPGQGAATGELFF. This chain connects TRBV18 to TRBJ2-2; 11 bases are shared with TRBD1. The read halts 3 residues ahead of the CDR3 end, with the missing end drawn from the germline J gene. The germline V gene encodes CDR1 KGHSH and CDR2 LQKENI. The CDR3 totals 16 residues. V trimming: 2 bases; J trimming: 4 bases; junction bases outside the gene matches: 3.

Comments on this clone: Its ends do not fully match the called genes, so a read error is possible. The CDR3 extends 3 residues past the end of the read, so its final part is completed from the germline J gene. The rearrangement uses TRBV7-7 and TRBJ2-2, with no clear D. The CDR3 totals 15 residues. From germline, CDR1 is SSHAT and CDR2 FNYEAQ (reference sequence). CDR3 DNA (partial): TGTGCTAGCAGCTTTGATACATCGAACACCGGGGAG. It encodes CASSFDTSNTGE. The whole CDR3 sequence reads CASSFDTSNTGELFF.

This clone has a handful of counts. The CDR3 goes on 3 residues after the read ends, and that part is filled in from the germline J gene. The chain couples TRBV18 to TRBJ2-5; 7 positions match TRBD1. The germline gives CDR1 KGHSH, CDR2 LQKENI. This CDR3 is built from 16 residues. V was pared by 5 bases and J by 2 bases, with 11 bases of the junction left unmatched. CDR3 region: CASSTGLGQEQETQYF. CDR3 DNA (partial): TGTGCCAGCTCAACGGGCTTAGGACAGGAGCAAGAGACC. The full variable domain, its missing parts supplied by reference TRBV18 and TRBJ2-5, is NAGVMQNPRHLVRRRGQEARLRCSPMKGHSHVYWYRQLPEEGLKFMVYLQKENIIDESGMPKERFSAEFPKEGPSILRIQQVVRGDSAAYFCASSTGLGQEQETQYFGPGTRLLVL.

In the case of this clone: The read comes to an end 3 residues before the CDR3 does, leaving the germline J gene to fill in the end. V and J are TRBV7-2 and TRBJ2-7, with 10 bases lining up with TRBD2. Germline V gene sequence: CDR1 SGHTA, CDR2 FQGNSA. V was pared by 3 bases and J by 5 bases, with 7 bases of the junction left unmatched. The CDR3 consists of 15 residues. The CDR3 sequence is CASSFPAGGPHEQYF. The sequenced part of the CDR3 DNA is TGTGCCAGCAGCTTTCCAGCGGGAGGGCCCCACGAG.

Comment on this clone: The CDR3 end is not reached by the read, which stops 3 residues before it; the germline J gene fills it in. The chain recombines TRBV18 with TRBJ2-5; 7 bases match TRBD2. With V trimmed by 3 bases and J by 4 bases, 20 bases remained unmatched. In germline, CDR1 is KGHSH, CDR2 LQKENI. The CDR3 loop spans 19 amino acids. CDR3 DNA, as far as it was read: TGTGCCAGCTCACCCCCTCTGTTAACAACGCGGGGGTTCGGAGAGACC. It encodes CASSPPLLTTRGFGET. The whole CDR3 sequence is CASSPPLLTTRGFGETQYF.

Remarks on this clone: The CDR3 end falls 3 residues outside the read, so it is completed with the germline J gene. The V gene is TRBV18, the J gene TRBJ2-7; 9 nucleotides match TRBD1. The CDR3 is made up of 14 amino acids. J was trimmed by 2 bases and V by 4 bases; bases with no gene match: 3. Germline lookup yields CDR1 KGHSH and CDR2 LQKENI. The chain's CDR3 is CASSLGQGPYEQYF. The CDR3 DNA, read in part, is TGTGCCAGCTCACTGGGACAGGGCCCCTACGAG.

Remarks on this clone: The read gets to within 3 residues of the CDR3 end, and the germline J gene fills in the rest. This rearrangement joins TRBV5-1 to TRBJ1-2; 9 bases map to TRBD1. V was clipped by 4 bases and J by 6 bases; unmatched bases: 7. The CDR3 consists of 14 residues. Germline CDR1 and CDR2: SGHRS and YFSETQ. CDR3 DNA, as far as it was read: TGCGCCAGCAGCGAGGGGACAGGGCTTGATGGC. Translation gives CASSEGTGLDG. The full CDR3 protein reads CASSEGTGLDGYTF.

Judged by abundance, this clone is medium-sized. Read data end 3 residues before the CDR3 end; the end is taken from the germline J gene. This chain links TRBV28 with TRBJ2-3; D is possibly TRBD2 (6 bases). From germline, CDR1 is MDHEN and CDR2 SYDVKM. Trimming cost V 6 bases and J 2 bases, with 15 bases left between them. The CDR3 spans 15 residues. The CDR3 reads CASSPVSGHTDTQYF. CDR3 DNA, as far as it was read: TGTGCCAGCAGCCCCGTTAGCGGTCACACAGATACG.

The CDR3 sequence: CASRTGDSGYGYTF. The covered CDR3 bases are TGTGCCAGCAGGACAGGGGACTCGGGCTATGGC. V and J are TRBV2 and TRBJ1-2; 8 bases agree with TRBD1. The CDR3 goes on 3 residues after the read ends, and that part is filled in from the germline J gene. With V trimmed by 6 bases and J by 4 bases, 7 bases remained unmatched. Looked up from germline, CDR1 is SNHLY and CDR2 is FYNNEI. This CDR3 comprises 14 residues.

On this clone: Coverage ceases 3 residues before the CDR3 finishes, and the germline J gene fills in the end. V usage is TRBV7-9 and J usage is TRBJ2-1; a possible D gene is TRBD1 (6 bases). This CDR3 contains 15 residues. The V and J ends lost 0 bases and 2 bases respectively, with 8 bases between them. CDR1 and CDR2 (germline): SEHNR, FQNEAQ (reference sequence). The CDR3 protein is CASSLAQGTYNEQFF. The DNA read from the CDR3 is TGTGCCAGCAGCTTAGCACAGGGAACCTACAATGAG.

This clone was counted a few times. The CDR3 loop is CASSRGTSGRTGELFF. The CDR3 bases that were read are TGTGCCAGCTCTCGTGGGACTAGCGGCAGGACCGGGGAG. This chain uses TRBV18 with TRBJ2-2; 11 positions match TRBD2. With the read ending 3 residues before the CDR3 end, the germline J gene is used to fill in that end. The CDR3 has 16 residues. The germline CDR1 and CDR2 sequences are KGHSH and LQKENI. Unmatched junction bases numbered 8, after V lost 6 bases and J lost 5 bases. Looking up the rest from reference TRBV18 and TRBJ2-2 gives the full variable domain: NAGVMQNPRHLVRRRGQEARLRCSPMKGHSHVYWYRQLPEEGLKFMVYLQKENIIDESGMPKERFSAEFPKEGPSILRIQQVVRGDSAAYFCASSRGTSGRTGELFFGEGSRLTVL.

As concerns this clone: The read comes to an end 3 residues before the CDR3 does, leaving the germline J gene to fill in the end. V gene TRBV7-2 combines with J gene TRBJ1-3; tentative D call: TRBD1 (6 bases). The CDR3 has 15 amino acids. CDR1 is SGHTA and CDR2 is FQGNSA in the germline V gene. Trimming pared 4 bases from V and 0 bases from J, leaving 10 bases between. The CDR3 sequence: CASSSGQFSGNTIYF. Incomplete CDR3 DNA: TGTGCCAGCAGCTCCGGACAGTTCTCTGGAAACACC.

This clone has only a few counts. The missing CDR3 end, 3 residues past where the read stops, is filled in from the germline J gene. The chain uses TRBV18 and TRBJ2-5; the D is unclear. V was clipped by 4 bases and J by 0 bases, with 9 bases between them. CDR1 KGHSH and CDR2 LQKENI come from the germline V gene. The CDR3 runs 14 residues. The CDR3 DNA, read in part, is TGTGCCAGCTCACTCCTCCCGGACCAAGAGACC. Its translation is CASSLLPDQET. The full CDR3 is CASSLLPDQETQYF.

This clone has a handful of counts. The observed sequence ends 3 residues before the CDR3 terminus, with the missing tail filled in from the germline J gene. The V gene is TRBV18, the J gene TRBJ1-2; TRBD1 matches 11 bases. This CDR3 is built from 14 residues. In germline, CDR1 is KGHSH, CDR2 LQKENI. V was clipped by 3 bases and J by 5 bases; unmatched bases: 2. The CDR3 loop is CASSPGQGAYGYTF. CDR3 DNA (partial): TGTGCCAGCTCACCCGGACAGGGGGCGTATGGC.

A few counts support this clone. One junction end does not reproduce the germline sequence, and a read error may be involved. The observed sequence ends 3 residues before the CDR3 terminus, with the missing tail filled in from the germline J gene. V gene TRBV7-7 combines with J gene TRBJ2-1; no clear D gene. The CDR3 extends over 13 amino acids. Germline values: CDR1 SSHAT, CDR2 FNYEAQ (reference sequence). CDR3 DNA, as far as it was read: TGTGCTAGCAGCTTTAGGCAGGATAATGAG. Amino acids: CASSFRQDNE. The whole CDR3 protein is CASSFRQDNEQFF. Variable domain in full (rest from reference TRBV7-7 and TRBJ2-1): GAGVSQSPRYKVTKRGQDVTLRCDPISSHATLYWYQQALGQGPEFLTYFNYEAQPDKSGLPSDRFSAERPEGSISTLTIQRTEQRDSAMYRCASSFRQDNEQFFGPGTRLTVL.

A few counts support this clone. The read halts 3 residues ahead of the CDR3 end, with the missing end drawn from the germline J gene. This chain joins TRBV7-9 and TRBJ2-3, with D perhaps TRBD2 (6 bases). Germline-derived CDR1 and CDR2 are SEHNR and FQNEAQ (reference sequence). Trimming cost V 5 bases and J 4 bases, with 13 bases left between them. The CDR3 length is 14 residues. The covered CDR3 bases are TGTGCCAGCAGCAAGAGCAGGGAGGCAGATACG. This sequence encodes CASSKSREADT. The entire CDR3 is CASSKSREADTQYF.